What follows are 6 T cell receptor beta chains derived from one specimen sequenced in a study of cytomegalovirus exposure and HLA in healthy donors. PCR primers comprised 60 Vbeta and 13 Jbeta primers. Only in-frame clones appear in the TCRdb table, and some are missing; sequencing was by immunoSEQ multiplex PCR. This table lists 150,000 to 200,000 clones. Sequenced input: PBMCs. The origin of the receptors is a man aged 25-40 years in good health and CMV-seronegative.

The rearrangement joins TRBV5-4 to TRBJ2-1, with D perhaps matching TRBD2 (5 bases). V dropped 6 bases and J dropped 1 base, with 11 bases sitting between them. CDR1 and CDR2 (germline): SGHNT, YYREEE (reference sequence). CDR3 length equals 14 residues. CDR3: CASNLDYSYNEQFF. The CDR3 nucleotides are TGTGCCAGCAACCTCGACTATTCCTACAATGAGCAGTTCTTC. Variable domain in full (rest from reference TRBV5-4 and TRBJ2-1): ETGVTQSPTHLIKTRGQQVTLRCSSQSGHNTVSWYQQALGQGPQFIFQYYREEENGRGNFPPRFSGLQFPNYSSELNVNALELDDSALYLCASNLDYSYNEQFFGPGTRLTVL.

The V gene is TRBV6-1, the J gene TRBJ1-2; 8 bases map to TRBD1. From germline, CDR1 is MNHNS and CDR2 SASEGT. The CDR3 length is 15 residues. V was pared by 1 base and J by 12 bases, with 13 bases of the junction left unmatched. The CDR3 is CASSEDWTGTRGHTF. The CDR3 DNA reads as TGTGCCAGCAGTGAAGACTGGACAGGGACGCGGGGCCACACCTTC.

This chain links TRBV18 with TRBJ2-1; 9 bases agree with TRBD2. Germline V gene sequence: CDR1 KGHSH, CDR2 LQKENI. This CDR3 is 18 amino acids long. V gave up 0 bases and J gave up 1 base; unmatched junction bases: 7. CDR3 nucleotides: TGTGCCAGCTCACCACCTAGGTTTAGCGGGAGTTCCTACAATGAGCAGTTCTTC. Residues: CASSPPRFSGSSYNEQFF.

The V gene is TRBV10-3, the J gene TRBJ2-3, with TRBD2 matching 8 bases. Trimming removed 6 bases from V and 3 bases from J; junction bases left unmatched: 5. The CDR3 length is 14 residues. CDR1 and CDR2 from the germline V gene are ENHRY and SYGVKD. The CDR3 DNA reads TGTGCCATCAGGCAAAGCGGGAGTACAGATACGCAGTATTTT. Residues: CAIRQSGSTDTQYF.

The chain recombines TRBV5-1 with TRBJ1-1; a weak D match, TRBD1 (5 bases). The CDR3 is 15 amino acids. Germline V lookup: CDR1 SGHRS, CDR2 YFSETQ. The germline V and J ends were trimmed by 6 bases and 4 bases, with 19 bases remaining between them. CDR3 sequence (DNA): TGCGCCAGCACCTTATTCTCAGGAGGGGCCACTGAAGCTTTCTTT. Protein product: CASTLFSGGATEAFF.

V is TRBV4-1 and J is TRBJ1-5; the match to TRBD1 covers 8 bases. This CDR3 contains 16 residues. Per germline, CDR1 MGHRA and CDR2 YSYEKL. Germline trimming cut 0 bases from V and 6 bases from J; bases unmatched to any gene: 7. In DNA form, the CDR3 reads TGCGCCAGCAGCCAAGATCAAACAGGGGGACGTCAGCCCCAGCATTTT. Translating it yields CASSQDQTGGRQPQHF.